These 20 T cell receptor beta chains came from one sample sequenced in a study. TCRdb redid the calling of the 5' RACE reads with MiXCR, one entry per CDR3 protein. This sample carries around 10,000 distinct CDR3 sequences, roughly 18% of them seen once, and the ten largest clones take 3% to 4%. The sorted Tregs were CD4+CD25+CD127-/low cells. Sequencing was performed on Tregs sorted from a lymph node. Receptors originate from a female donor with breast cancer.

Remarks on this clonotype: Since the CDR3 does not end with the conserved phenylalanine or tryptophan, this likely comes from a read error. The CDR3 loop is CASNPGDSRISQPQHL. The CDR3 region has the DNA TGTGCCAGCAACCCCGGGGACAGCCGAATATCTCAGCCCCAGCATTTG. The genes are TRBV9 and TRBJ1-5; TRBD1 agrees at 7 bases. V was clipped by 6 bases and J by 6 bases; unmatched bases: 15. The germline gives CDR1 SGDLS, CDR2 YYNGEE. This CDR3 is built from 16 residues.

This clonotype was picked up a small number of times. A read error is possible here, since a much larger clone lies one base away. The genes are TRBV28 and TRBJ1-2; D gene uncertain. The V gene lost 6 bases and the J gene lost 3 bases, with 11 bases spanning the gap. CDR1 is MDHEN, CDR2 SYDVKM, per germline. The CDR3 length is 13 residues. The CDR3 here is CASSADIDYGYTF. The DNA of the CDR3 is TGTGCCAGCAGCGCCGATATCGACTATGGCTACACCTTC.

This clonotype was recorded many times. The rearrangement links TRBV20-1 to TRBJ1-1; D call uncertain. V was trimmed by 6 bases and J by 4 bases, leaving 15 bases between them. The CDR3 totals 13 residues. Germline V gene data show CDR1 as DFQATT and CDR2 as SNEGSKA (reference sequence). The CDR3 is CSAPRHLGTEAFF. CDR3 nucleotide sequence: TGCAGTGCCCCTCGTCACCTGGGCACTGAAGCTTTCTTT.

The chain recombines TRBV4-2 with TRBJ1-2, with unresolved D. The CDR3 has 12 residues. CDR1 is LGHNA, CDR2 YNFKEQ, per germline. Trimming pared 0 bases from V and 7 bases from J, leaving 6 bases between. The CDR3 here is CASSQDGRGYTF. CDR3 sequence (DNA): TGTGCCAGCAGCCAAGATGGGCGTGGCTACACCTTC.

Relative to its sample, this clonotype is medium-sized (0.01 to 0.1%). The V and J genes are TRBV27 and TRBJ1-1, with D possibly TRBD1 on 5 matching bases. The CDR3 is 14 amino acids. The germline V gene has CDR1 MNHEY and CDR2 SMNVEV (reference sequence). V was pared by 5 bases and J by 8 bases, with 18 bases between. CDR3 nucleotides: TGTGCCAGCAGTAGATGGGACCGCCGAGAGGAAGCTTTCTTT. It translates to CASSRWDRREEAFF.

This clonotype was seen repeatedly, ten times or more. V gene TRBV19 combines with J gene TRBJ1-1; D is undetermined. The V gene lost 6 bases and the J gene lost 1 base, with 6 bases spanning the gap. The CDR3 loop spans 12 amino acids. CDR1 and CDR2 from the germline V gene are LNHDA and SQIVND (reference sequence). The CDR3 here is CASRLGNTEAFF. DNA for the CDR3: TGTGCCAGTAGACTGGGGAACACTGAAGCTTTCTTT.

This clonotype is deemed medium-sized. The V call is TRBV20-1, the J call TRBJ2-5; 7 bases match TRBD2. Germline CDR1 is DFQATT and CDR2 is SNEGSKA (reference sequence). The CDR3 runs 14 residues. Trimming took 6 bases from V and 4 from J; bases not matched to a gene: 11. The CDR3 DNA is TGCAGTGCCCCTAGATCAGCTAGCGGAGAGACCCAGTACTTC. It codes for CSAPRSASGETQYF.

By sample fraction, this clonotype is medium-sized. The chain carries TRBV7-9 and TRBJ2-5; TRBD1 might be the D (6 bases). The CDR3 is 14 residues long. V lost 5 bases and J 7 bases, leaving 17 bases between the germline ends. The V gene's germline CDR1 is SEHNR and CDR2 FQNEAQ (reference sequence). The CDR3 spells CASSPRGLGTTQYF. The CDR3 DNA sequence: TGTGCCAGCAGCCCCAGGGGCCTCGGTACGACCCAGTACTTC. Combining the CDR3 with reference TRBV7-9 and TRBJ2-5 gives the whole variable domain DTGVSQNPRHKITKRGQNVTFRCDPISEHNRLYWYRQTLGQGPEFLTYFQNEAQLEKSRLLSDRFSAERPKGSFSTLEIQRTEQGDSAMYLCASSPRGLGTTQYFGPGTRLLVL.

CDR3 residues: CASRPVPTEAFF. The CDR3 DNA follows: TGTGCCAGCAGACCCGTACCCACTGAAGCTTTCTTT. The chain is built from TRBV6-1 and TRBJ1-1, with D unclear. Germline-derived CDR1 and CDR2 are MNHNS and SASEGT. Trimming removed 6 bases from V and 4 bases from J, with 9 bases in between. The CDR3 spans 12 residues.

By share, this clonotype ranks as medium-sized. This chain links TRBV5-1 with TRBJ2-1; 7 bases fit TRBD2. CDR1 and CDR2 (germline): SGHRS, YFSETQ. The CDR3 is made up of 16 amino acids. J was trimmed by 6 bases and V by 6 bases; bases with no gene match: 15. DNA of the CDR3: TGCGCCAGCAACATAGCAGCTGGGACTACTTTCAATGAGCAGTTCTTC. It codes for CASNIAAGTTFNEQFF.

V and J are TRBV7-9 and TRBJ1-2, with 7 bases lining up with TRBD1. This CDR3 contains 12 residues. With V trimmed by 4 bases and J by 8 bases, 4 bases remained unmatched. Germline V gene sequence: CDR1 SEHNR, CDR2 FQNEAQ (reference sequence). CDR3 loop: CASSWDSGGYTF. In DNA form, the CDR3 reads TGTGCCAGCAGCTGGGACAGCGGAGGCTACACCTTC.

By share, this clonotype ranks as medium-sized. DNA for the CDR3: TGTGCCAGCAGCTCCCATTCGGGGGGCATTTCCGGGGAGCTGTTTTTT. Translation gives CASSSHSGGISGELFF. The gene calls are TRBV7-2 and TRBJ2-2, with a tentative D call TRBD2 (7 bases). The CDR3 is 16 residues long. V was pared by 4 bases and J by 6 bases, with 18 bases between. Germline CDR1 reads SGHTA; CDR2 reads FQGNSA.

As to this clonotype: Given a much more abundant clone one base away, this may be a read error. V gene TRBV10-3 combines with J gene TRBJ2-1; D is tentatively TRBD1 or TRBD2 (5 bases each). CDR1 is ENHRY and CDR2 is SYGVKD in the germline V gene. The CDR3 covers 12 residues. CDR3 sequence (DNA): TGTGCCATCGGGGCTAGCTACAGTGAGCAGTTCTTC. Protein sequence: CAIGASYSEQFF.

With respect to this clonotype: A much larger clonotype is one base distant, so this may be a read error. This chain joins TRBV20-1 and TRBJ1-1; no definite D call. The CDR3 covers 12 residues. Germline assignment: CDR1 DFQATT and CDR2 SNEGSKA (reference sequence). CDR3 nucleotides: TGCGGTGCTAGACCGAGAGTGTCTGAAGCTTTCTTT. This gives the protein CGARPRVSEAFF.

The chain links TRBV18 to TRBJ2-2; TRBD2 aligns across 7 bases. Trimming removed 2 bases from V and 6 bases from J; junction bases left unmatched: 3. The CDR3 is 14 residues long. Germline V gives CDR1 KGHSH, CDR2 LQKENI. Here the CDR3 reads CASSPGTTSGELFF. DNA of the CDR3: TGTGCCAGCTCACCAGGGACTACCTCCGGGGAGCTGTTTTTT.

Note on this clonotype: One end of the junction fails to match germline, which may point to a read error. The chain carries TRBV7-7 and TRBJ2-2, with D perhaps matching TRBD1 (5 bases). CDR3 length: 13 amino acids. CDR1 is SSHAT and CDR2 is FNYEAQ in the germline V gene (reference sequence). In DNA form, the CDR3 reads TGTGCTAGCAGCCTCTCAGGGACCGGGGAGCTGTTTTTT. This sequence encodes CASSLSGTGELFF.

The CDR3 DNA reads TGTGCCAGCAGTCCCCGAGTATCCGAGACCCAGTACTTC. Translated: CASSPRVSETQYF. This chain links TRBV2 with TRBJ2-5; D unresolved. Germline V gene data show CDR1 as SNHLY and CDR2 as FYNNEI. Trimming removed 5 bases at V and 5 bases at J, with 12 bases between. The CDR3 spans 13 residues.

This clonotype turned up a few times. This chain links TRBV18 with TRBJ2-1, with 10 bases aligning to TRBD2. V was pared by 2 bases and J by 6 bases, with 4 bases of the junction left unmatched. Germline assignment: CDR1 KGHSH and CDR2 LQKENI. CDR3 length: 15 residues. This CDR3 is CASSPLASGSNEQFF. For the CDR3, the DNA is TGTGCCAGCTCACCATTAGCTAGCGGGAGCAATGAGCAGTTCTTC. The variable domain in full, with the rest retrieved from reference TRBV18 and TRBJ2-1, is NAGVMQNPRHLVRRRGQEARLRCSPMKGHSHVYWYRQLPEEGLKFMVYLQKENIIDESGMPKERFSAEFPKEGPSILRIQQVVRGDSAAYFCASSPLASGSNEQFFGPGTRLTVL.

This clonotype is labeled as medium-sized. The V gene is TRBV20-1, the J gene TRBJ1-1, with 7 nucleotides matching TRBD1. Germline-derived CDR1 and CDR2 are DFQATT and SNEGSKA (reference sequence). This CDR3 contains 11 residues. The CDR3 nucleotides read TGCAAAACAGGGGCAAGAACTGAAGCTTTCTTT. Its translation: CKTGARTEAFF.

This clonotype came up many times. The genes are TRBV7-9 and TRBJ2-3; 9 bases match TRBD1. The CDR3 length is 14 residues. The V and J ends lost 5 bases and 5 bases, in that order; junction bases with no gene match: 5. CDR1 is SEHNR, CDR2 FQNEAQ, per germline (reference sequence). Here the CDR3 reads CASSHRGLRDTQYF. In DNA form, the CDR3 reads TGTGCCAGCAGCCACAGGGGGCTGAGAGATACGCAGTATTTT.